This is a list of T cell receptor beta chains from one sample in a study of T cells after yellow fever vaccination. Using its own MiXCR run on the 5' RACE reads, TCRdb lists one record per CDR3 protein. Altogether around 500,000 distinct CDR3 sequences are present, around a fifth being singletons, with the ten largest covering about 15%. The specimen comprised PBMCs, sampled approximately 20 days after the first yellow fever vaccination. These receptors all stem from a young man who received the YFV17D yellow fever vaccine. CDR3s include the opening cysteine and the closing phenylalanine or tryptophan. A D gene is named only where the DNA matches it firmly. Clone sizes are given selectively: once, few, many, or a class where the clone is expanded.

clone size	V gene	J gene	D gene	CDR3 protein	CDR3 DNA
NA	TRBV6-1	TRBJ2-2	NA	CASSTFETANTGELFF	TGTGCCAGCAGTACCTTCGAAACAGCGAACACCGGGGAGCTGTTTTTT
once	TRBV4-1	TRBJ1-2	NA	CASSLKQGSSYGYTF	TGCGCCAGCAGCCTAAAACAGGGATCGAGCTATGGCTACACCTTC
few	TRBV12-3/TRBV12-4	TRBJ1-5	NA	CASSSQGTQPQHF	TGTGCCAGCAGTTCCCAGGGGACTCAGCCCCAGCATTTT
NA	TRBV7-9	TRBJ2-2	NA	CASSLFQGPRTGELFF	TGTGCCAGCAGCTTATTTCAGGGGCCCCGCACCGGGGAGCTGTTTTTT
few	TRBV12-3/TRBV12-4	TRBJ2-3	TRBD2	CASRTGTSWDTQYF	TGTGCCAGCAGGACTGGGACTAGCTGGGATACTCAGTATTTT
NA	TRBV7-9	TRBJ2-3	NA	CASSVGEGGTDTQYF	TGTGCCAGCAGCGTCGGGGAGGGGGGCACAGATACGCAGTATTTT
NA	TRBV11-3	TRBJ1-1	NA	CASSYDSNTEAFF	TGTGCCAGCAGCTACGATTCGAACACTGAAGCTTTCTTT
NA	TRBV28	TRBJ1-5	TRBD1	CASSLFGTGTFQPQHF	TGTGCCAGCAGTTTATTCGGGACAGGGACCTTTCAGCCCCAGCATTTT
few	TRBV25-1	TRBJ2-2	TRBD1	CASRTPGQSSNTGELFF	TGTGCCAGCCGCACCCCGGGACAGTCCTCGAACACCGGGGAGCTGTTTTTT
NA	TRBV20-1	TRBJ1-2	NA	CSASPRAGYGYTF	TGCAGTGCCTCTCCCAGGGCTGGCTATGGCTACACCTTC
few	TRBV19	TRBJ2-3	NA	CASSMADFTDTQYF	TGTGCCAGTAGTATGGCGGATTTCACAGATACGCAGTATTTT
many	TRBV29-1	TRBJ2-3	NA	CSVARGTTDTQYF	TGCAGCGTTGCGCGGGGAACCACAGATACGCAGTATTTT
few	TRBV18	TRBJ2-3	TRBD1	CASSPTGTGGRSTDTQYF	TGTGCCAGCTCACCAACTGGGACAGGGGGCCGGTCCACAGATACGCAGTATTTT
NA	TRBV18	TRBJ1-4	NA	CASSPPELFNEKLFF	TGTGCCAGCTCACCACCCGAGCTTTTCAATGAAAAACTGTTTTTT
few	TRBV9	TRBJ2-7	TRBD2	CASSPTLAGGPREQYF	TGTGCCAGCAGCCCCACTCTAGCGGGGGGGCCCCGGGAGCAGTACTTC
few	TRBV2	TRBJ1-5	NA	CASMLEGLGQPQHF	TGTGCCAGCATGCTGGAGGGCCTGGGTCAGCCCCAGCATTTT
NA	TRBV6-2/TRBV6-3	TRBJ1-5	TRBD1	CASTGTGGQPQHF	TGTGCCAGCACCGGGACAGGCGGACAGCCCCAGCATTTT
NA	TRBV12-3/TRBV12-4	TRBJ2-1	NA	CASSFGDFLNEQFF	TGTGCCAGCAGTTTCGGGGACTTCCTCAATGAGCAGTTCTTC
few	TRBV19	TRBJ2-5	NA	CASSIRVGETQYF	TGTGCCAGTAGTATCAGGGTTGGAGAGACCCAGTACTTC
few	TRBV30	TRBJ1-4	TRBD1	CAWRGQGTNEKLFF	TGTGCCTGGAGGGGACAGGGAACTAATGAAAAACTGTTTTTT
many	TRBV12-3/TRBV12-4	TRBJ2-3	NA	CASSLGSGGGTDTQYF	TGTGCCAGCAGTTTAGGGTCAGGCGGGGGCACAGATACGCAGTATTTT
NA	TRBV2	TRBJ2-7	TRBD1	CASSEVGQGAGEQYF	TGTGCCAGCAGTGAGGTGGGTCAGGGGGCTGGCGAGCAGTACTTC
NA	TRBV2	TRBJ2-2	NA	CASSAFWAGELFF	TGTGCCAGCAGTGCATTCTGGGCCGGGGAGCTGTTTTTT
NA	TRBV20-1	TRBJ1-4	NA	CSARAAGREEKLFF	TGCAGTGCTCGGGCGGCCGGTCGAGAAGAAAAACTGTTTTTT
NA	TRBV7-6	TRBJ1-1	NA	CASSTWTANTEAFF	TGTGCCAGCAGCACCTGGACAGCGAACACTGAAGCTTTCTTT
NA	TRBV20-1	TRBJ2-1	TRBD1	CSASGTGARGSHEQFF	TGCAGTGCTAGCGGGACAGGGGCTCGGGGTAGTCATGAGCAGTTCTTC
few	TRBV27	TRBJ2-7	NA	CASSSQGHEQYF	TGTGCCAGCAGTTCTCAGGGCCACGAGCAGTACTTC
few	TRBV7-9	TRBJ2-3	TRBD1	CASSRDRGESQDTQYF	TGTGCCAGCAGCCGGGACAGGGGAGAAAGCCAGGATACGCAGTATTTT
NA	TRBV29-1	TRBJ2-3	NA	CSAVGQTNTDTQYF	TGCAGCGCTGTTGGCCAAACTAACACAGATACGCAGTATTTT
few	TRBV7-8	TRBJ2-3	TRBD2	CASSLVGTSRGSTDTQYF	TGTGCCAGCAGCTTAGTGGGGACTAGCCGGGGAAGCACAGATACGCAGTATTTT
few	TRBV7-7	TRBJ2-5	TRBD2	CASSAQLAGVGETQYF	TGTGCTAGCAGCGCACAGCTAGCGGGGGTCGGGGAGACCCAGTACTTC
many	TRBV13	TRBJ2-3	TRBD1	CASSDRQGESTDTQYF	TGTGCCAGCAGCGACAGACAGGGGGAGAGCACAGATACGCAGTATTTT
NA	TRBV7-8	TRBJ1-1	NA	CASSLVDRRNTEAFF	TGTGCCAGCAGCTTAGTGGACAGAAGGAACACTGAAGCTTTCTTT
few	TRBV12-3/TRBV12-4	TRBJ2-5	TRBD2	CASSPPRLAGATQYF	TGTGCCAGCAGTCCCCCTCGACTAGCGGGGGCGACCCAGTACTTC
few	TRBV12-3/TRBV12-4	TRBJ2-7	NA	CASSLWSGYGRAHYEQYF	TGTGCCAGCAGTTTATGGAGTGGGTACGGCAGGGCACACTACGAGCAGTACTTC
few	TRBV4-2	TRBJ2-5	NA	CASSRDGWLQETQYF	TGTGCCAGCAGCCGCGACGGCTGGTTACAAGAGACCCAGTACTTC
few	TRBV4-1	TRBJ1-4	NA	CASSHPTAVATNEKLFF	TGCGCCAGCAGCCACCCTACCGCAGTCGCAACTAATGAAAAACTGTTTTTT
few	TRBV6-1	TRBJ1-6	NA	CASSANRDFGSPLHF	TGTGCCAGCAGTGCGAACAGGGACTTTGGTTCACCCCTCCACTTT
few	TRBV11-2	TRBJ2-2	NA	CASVRHSTGELFF	TGTGCCAGCGTACGCCATAGCACCGGGGAGCTGTTTTTT
few	TRBV7-2	TRBJ1-2	NA	CASSFRNLGYTF	TGTGCCAGCAGCTTTAGGAATTTGGGCTACACCTTC
few	TRBV6-1	TRBJ2-2	NA	CASSTMGANTGELFF	TGTGCCAGCTCAACGATGGGCGCGAACACCGGGGAGCTGTTTTTT
few	TRBV5-6	TRBJ2-7	NA	CASSSGPTTYEQYF	TGTGCCAGCAGCTCGGGACCTACCACCTACGAGCAGTACTTC
few	TRBV9	TRBJ2-3	NA	CASSVYGADTQYF	TGTGCCAGCAGCGTATACGGGGCGGATACGCAGTATTTT
NA	TRBV2	TRBJ2-5	NA	CASKTGEETQYF	TGTGCCAGCAAGACGGGCGAAGAGACCCAGTACTTC
NA	TRBV5-1	TRBJ2-7	TRBD1	CASSFTGAPYEQYF	TGCGCCAGCAGCTTCACAGGGGCCCCCTACGAGCAGTACTTC
NA	TRBV4-3	TRBJ2-3	NA	CASSQVMHTDTQYF	TGCGCCAGCAGCCAAGTGATGCACACAGATACGCAGTATTTT
NA	TRBV5-1	TRBJ2-1	NA	CASSLAGADLNEQFF	TGCGCCAGCAGCTTGGCAGGGGCGGATCTGAATGAGCAGTTCTTC
NA	TRBV7-8	TRBJ2-1	NA	CASSSDSRSYNEQFF	TGTGCCAGCAGCTCAGACAGCCGCTCCTACAATGAGCAGTTCTTC
few	TRBV5-1	TRBJ1-6	NA	CASSLEGDPRSPLHF	TGCGCCAGCAGCTTGGAGGGGGACCCGCGTTCACCCCTCCACTTT
NA	TRBV6-1	TRBJ1-1	NA	CASKARGLREAFF	TGTGCCAGCAAGGCCAGGGGATTGAGAGAAGCTTTCTTT
few	TRBV28	TRBJ1-2	NA	CASGTYGYTF	TGTGCCAGCGGGACCTATGGCTACACCTTC
NA	TRBV5-1	TRBJ2-3	NA	CASSLAGRGGPDTQYF	TGCGCCAGCAGCTTGGCCGGGCGGGGTGGTCCAGATACGCAGTATTTT
few	TRBV3-1	TRBJ1-2	NA	CASSPRGGANYGYTF	TGTGCCAGCAGCCCCCGTGGAGGGGCCAACTATGGCTACACCTTC
many	TRBV15	TRBJ2-4	NA	CATSRGQIENIQYF	TGTGCCACCAGCAGAGGACAAATCGAAAACATTCAGTACTTC
NA	TRBV5-1	TRBJ1-6	NA	CASSEQSSYNSPLHF	TGCGCCAGCAGCGAACAGAGCTCCTATAATTCACCCCTCCACTTT